The next 24 T cell receptor beta chains were all read from a single sample in a study of OX40 agonist ivuxolimab in advanced cancers. Repertoires were generated with immunoSEQ multiplex PCR, while TCRdb's copy carries only in-frame clones and drops some. Seen here are tens of thousands of clones, roughly 90% observed once, and the top ten hold about 30%. Material: CD4+ or CD8+ T cells sorted from blood, obtained in a trial of the OX40 agonist ivuxolimab. These receptors all stem from an adult with an advanced solid tumor such as melanoma, head and neck, liver or kidney cancer.

The chain has TRBV9 and TRBJ2-1; D is unresolved. Germline CDR1 reads SGDLS; CDR2 reads YYNGEE. V lost 0 bases, J lost 8 bases, and 15 bases lay in between. The CDR3 has 15 residues. Here the CDR3 reads CASSVGASPWDEQFF. In DNA, the CDR3 is TGTGCCAGCAGCGTAGGTGCCTCGCCATGGGATGAGCAGTTCTTC.

The chain recombines TRBV6-6 with TRBJ2-7, with D maybe TRBD2 (6 bases). The CDR3 is made up of 14 amino acids. The V end was cut by 2 bases, the J end by 7 bases, with 15 bases between. Germline V lookup: CDR1 MNHNY, CDR2 SVGAGI (reference sequence). The CDR3 reads CASSYAGTGKEQYF. The CDR3 DNA reads TGTGCCAGCAGTTACGCGGGGACCGGGAAAGAGCAGTACTTC.

This chain links TRBV7-9 with TRBJ1-1, with unresolved D. The V and J ends lost 1 base and 7 bases respectively, with 10 bases between them. CDR3 length: 13 amino acids. The germline V gene has CDR1 SEHNR and CDR2 FQNEAQ (reference sequence). The CDR3 loop reads CASSLVGQVEAFF. CDR3 nucleotides: TGTGCCAGCAGCTTAGTCGGCCAAGTTGAAGCTTTCTTT.

The V call is TRBV6-5, the J call TRBJ2-3, with D unresolved. The V end lost 11 bases, the J end lost 2 bases, and 14 bases lay between the germline ends. Germline CDR1 and CDR2: MNHEY and SVGAGI. CDR3 length: 13 amino acids. CDR3 sequence reads: CAGGAAITDTQYF. DNA of the CDR3: TGTGCCGGCGGTGCAGCGATCACAGATACGCAGTATTTT.

Only one count was recorded for this clone. The chain couples TRBV11-1 to TRBJ2-1, with no clear D. The CDR3 consists of 15 residues. Germline lookup yields CDR1 SGHAT and CDR2 FQDESV (reference sequence). Trimming stripped 5 bases from V and 0 bases from J, with 11 bases between. The CDR3 loop is CASSQGTASYNEQFF. For the CDR3, the DNA is TGTGCCAGCAGCCAAGGAACGGCCTCCTACAATGAGCAGTTCTTC.

The chain uses TRBV7-3 and TRBJ1-4, with 8 bases identical to TRBD1. Germline CDR1 reads SGHTA; CDR2 reads FQGTGA. V lost 4 bases and J lost 0; bases outside the gene matches: 10. This CDR3 contains 18 residues. In nucleotides, the CDR3 is TGTGCCAGCAGCTGCCGGACAGGGTATCCTGCAACTAATGAAAAACTGTTTTTT. It translates to CASSCRTGYPATNEKLFF.

The chain is built from TRBV29-1 and TRBJ2-7; 7 nucleotides align to TRBD2. Trimming removed 4 bases from V and 3 bases from J; junction bases left unmatched: 6. CDR3 size: 13 residues. Germline V gene sequence: CDR1 SQVTM, CDR2 ANQGSEA. The CDR3 coding sequence is TGCAGCGTTGGGCGGGAGAGCATCTACGAGCAGTACTTC. This encodes CSVGRESIYEQYF.

This clone came up a few times. This CDR3 is also generated by other DNA sequences in the sample. Here the CDR3 DNA reads TGTGCCAGCAGCCTAGGACAGGGGATTCAGCCCCAGCATTTT. This gives the protein CASSLGQGIQPQHF. The J gene is TRBJ1-5, the V gene TRBV28, with 9 positions matching TRBD1. This CDR3 is 14 amino acids long. Trimming at V came to 6 bases and at J to 6 bases, leaving 6 bases not matched to a gene. Germline V CDR1 and CDR2: MDHEN, SYDVKM.

The genes are TRBV5-1 and TRBJ2-1; 13 bases match TRBD2. From germline, CDR1 is SGHRS and CDR2 YFSETQ. Unmatched junction bases numbered 4, after V lost 0 bases and J lost 4 bases. This CDR3 has 17 residues. The DNA for the CDR3 is TGCGCCAGCAGCTTGGGGACTAGCGGGGGAAATTACAATGAGCAGTTCTTC. It translates to CASSLGTSGGNYNEQFF.

The V gene is TRBV7-8, the J gene TRBJ2-5, with D perhaps TRBD2 (6 bases). This CDR3 is built from 12 residues. The germline CDR1 and CDR2 sequences are SGHVS and FQNEAQ. V was clipped by 5 bases and J by 5 bases, with 9 bases between them. The CDR3 is CASSLGTETQYF. The CDR3 coding sequence is TGTGCCAGCAGCCTCGGGACTGAGACCCAGTACTTC.

J is TRBJ2-1 and V is TRBV6-5; 8 bases line up with TRBD1. The V gene end was trimmed by 2 bases and the J gene end by 9 bases; junction bases not matched to a gene: 9. Germline V gene sequence: CDR1 MNHEY, CDR2 SVGAGI. This CDR3 spans 15 amino acids. The CDR3 coding sequence is TGTGCCAGCAGTTACCCGACAGGGGTCAGTGGTGAGCAGTTCTTC. Residues: CASSYPTGVSGEQFF.

V gene TRBV7-3 combines with J gene TRBJ2-2; a weak D match, TRBD1 (6 bases). This CDR3 is built from 15 residues. Germline V lookup: CDR1 SGHTA, CDR2 FQGTGA. V lost 3 bases, J lost 4 bases, and 12 bases lay in between. This CDR3 is CASSLGTGSTGELFF. CDR3 in DNA: TGTGCCAGCAGCTTGGGAACAGGGAGCACCGGGGAGCTGTTTTTT. Combining the CDR3 with reference TRBV7-3 and TRBJ2-2 gives the whole variable domain GAGVSQTPSNKVTEKGKYVELRCDPISGHTALYWYRQSLGQGPEFLIYFQGTGAADDSGLPNDRFFAVRPEGSVSTLKIQRTERGDSAVYLCASSLGTGSTGELFFGEGSRLTVL.

The chain couples TRBV4-2 to TRBJ2-1, with 13 bases identical to TRBD2. V was clipped by 3 bases and J by 6 bases; unmatched bases: 8. This CDR3 contains 17 residues. Germline V gene lookup returns CDR1 LGHNA and CDR2 YNFKEQ. CDR3 sequence: CASSHPGLAGDSNEQFF. CDR3 sequence (DNA): TGTGCCAGCAGCCACCCCGGACTAGCGGGGGATAGCAATGAGCAGTTCTTC.

In nucleotides, the CDR3 is TGTGCCAGCAGTCCAAGGGGCCTCCAGGGGACCCAGTACTTC. Translated: CASSPRGLQGTQYF. The V and J genes are TRBV28 and TRBJ2-5, with D perhaps TRBD1 (5 bases). The CDR3 runs to 14 residues. The V end lost 5 bases, the J end lost 7 bases, and 17 bases lay between the germline ends. Germline CDR1 MDHEN, CDR2 SYDVKM. Using reference TRBV28 and TRBJ2-5 for the parts outside the CDR3, the full variable domain is DVKVTQSSRYLVKRTGEKVFLECVQDMDHENMFWYRQDPGLGLRLIYFSYDVKMKEKGDIPEGYSVSREKKERFSLILESASTNQTSMYLCASSPRGLQGTQYFGPGTRLLVL.

The chain recombines TRBV7-2 with TRBJ1-3; 8 bases line up with TRBD1. Germline-derived CDR1 and CDR2 are SGHTA and FQGNSA. The V segment lost 4 bases and the J segment 2 bases; nucleotides outside the gene matches: 7. The CDR3 loop spans 16 amino acids. The CDR3 sequence is CASSSRTGITGNTIYF. CDR3 DNA: TGTGCCAGCAGCTCCAGGACAGGGATTACTGGAAACACCATATATTTT.

J is TRBJ1-1 and V is TRBV6-5; TRBD1 agrees at 8 bases. Trimming cost V 0 bases and J 9 bases; bases outside gene matches: 6. Germline CDR1 reads MNHEY; CDR2 reads SVGAGI. The CDR3 is 14 residues long. The CDR3 protein is CASSYSPGQGQAFF. The CDR3 DNA is TGTGCCAGCAGTTACTCCCCCGGACAGGGACAAGCTTTCTTT.

V gene TRBV28 combines with J gene TRBJ1-6; D uncertain. The CDR3 contains 13 residues. The V gene lost 4 bases and the J gene lost 14 bases, with 15 bases spanning the gap. CDR1 is MDHEN and CDR2 is SYDVKM in the germline V gene. CDR3 coding DNA: TGTGCCAGCAGTTGGGCCAGCCAGGAGGCCCTCCACTTT. Its translation: CASSWASQEALHF.

The V and J genes are TRBV7-9 and TRBJ1-1; D uncertain. Deletions cut 5 bases from V and 6 bases from J, with 10 bases between. The CDR3 runs to 12 residues. Germline lookup yields CDR1 SEHNR and CDR2 FQNEAQ (reference sequence). The CDR3 sequence: CASSAVGSEAFF. CDR3 nucleotide sequence: TGTGCCAGCAGCGCGGTCGGATCTGAAGCTTTCTTT.

The V and J genes are TRBV9 and TRBJ1-3; a weak D match, TRBD1 (5 bases). Per the germline V gene, CDR1 is SGDLS and CDR2 is YYNGEE. This CDR3 has 15 amino acids. V lost 2 bases and J lost 0, with 9 bases in between. CDR3 amino acids: CASSVGAGSGNTIYF. The CDR3 bases are TGTGCCAGCAGCGTTGGGGCAGGCTCTGGAAACACCATATATTTT. Full variable domain (missing parts from reference TRBV9 and TRBJ1-3): DSGVTQTPKHLITATGQRVTLRCSPRSGDLSVYWYQQSLDQGLQFLIQYYNGEERAKGNILERFSAQQFPDLHSELNLSSLELGDSALYFCASSVGAGSGNTIYFGEGSWLTVV.

The chain combines TRBV5-1 with TRBJ2-7; 7 positions agree with TRBD1. The CDR3 is 12 amino acids. V shed 6 bases and J 5 bases; nucleotides not matched to a gene: 5. Germline V gives CDR1 SGHRS, CDR2 YFSETQ. In nucleotides, the CDR3 is TGCGCCAGCAAACAGGGGTCCCACGAGCAGTACTTC. This encodes CASKQGSHEQYF.

The CDR3 sequence is CAWRGYGNTIYF. The CDR3 coding sequence is TGTGCCTGGAGGGGCTACGGAAACACCATATATTTT. This chain connects TRBV30 to TRBJ1-3; no clear D gene. The CDR3 consists of 12 residues. Trimming took off 3 bases at V and 4 bases at J, with 7 bases between the two ends. In germline, CDR1 is GTSNPN, CDR2 SVGIG (reference sequence).

J is TRBJ1-1 and V is TRBV7-9; TRBD1 might be the D (5 bases). The CDR3 is made up of 13 amino acids. V lost 5 bases and J 7 bases, leaving 14 bases between the germline ends. Per germline, CDR1 SEHNR and CDR2 FQNEAQ (reference sequence). CDR3: CASSTREANEAFF. The CDR3 coding sequence is TGTGCCAGCAGCACCAGGGAGGCCAATGAAGCTTTCTTT.

The rearrangement links TRBV7-8 to TRBJ2-7, with TRBD1 matching over 9 bases. In germline, CDR1 is SGHVS, CDR2 FQNEAQ. The CDR3 loop spans 12 amino acids. The J segment lost 5 bases and the V segment lost 8 bases, leaving 4 bases of the junction unmatched. The CDR3 reads CASRDRANEQYF. CDR3 DNA sequence: TGTGCCAGCCGGGACAGGGCCAACGAGCAGTACTTC.

The J gene is TRBJ2-7, the V gene TRBV11-2, with no clear D. CDR3 length: 11 amino acids. The V end was cut by 5 bases, the J end by 9 bases, with 11 bases between. Germline V lookup: CDR1 SGHAT, CDR2 FQNNGV. CDR3 region: CASSHLDLQYF. CDR3 coding DNA: TGTGCCAGCAGCCACCTCGACTTGCAGTACTTC.